Given below is one TCR beta chain in context. What it recognizes is unknown. The CDR3 sequence is 14 residues long. Deletions cut 4 bases from V and 0 bases from J, with 7 bases between. Germline CDR1 is WSHSY and CDR2 is SAAADI. This entry comes from a study of naive and memory T cell subsets. Both TRBC1 and TRBC2 were covered by a beta constant-region primer of two equimolar oligonucleotides. Nested alpha and beta constant-region primers with the SP2 primer drove four PCR rounds on ligated cDNA. A 12-nucleotide UMI and the SP2 primer were added to the cDNA 3' end by oligonucleotide ligation. TCRdb independently ran MiXCR on the UMI-ligation and nested PCR reads; one entry per CDR3 protein. The sample has roughly 150,000 distinct CDR3 sequences, under 25% seen once; the top ten hold 0.11%. Cells stained for CD3, CD4, CD8, CD45RA and CD27 were sorted into four subsets. Study-wide results and caveats: A clonotype means one alpha or beta sequence, not an alpha/beta pair. In naive cells, over 90% of TCR sequences were seen only once. A few larger clonotypes appeared in naive repertoires, especially CD8, possibly memory cells re-expressing CD45RA.

The specimen sequenced was naive CD4+ T cells from blood. The sequence was obtained from a human donor in good health. The chain recombines TRBV10-2 with TRBJ1-5; tentatively, D is TRBD1 (5 bases). The CDR3 reads CASSATDSNQPQHF. The DNA of the CDR3 is TGCGCCAGCAGTGCGACAGATAGCAATCAGCCCCAGCATTTT.